The 21 T cell receptor beta chains in this list originate from one sample, sequenced in a study of shared clonotypes between healthy human individuals. CD8 cells classed as naive were CD45RO-negative and positively selected for CCR7, excluding terminally differentiated effector memory CD45RA+ cells. Clones were sequenced by immunoSEQ multiplex PCR, and TCRdb holds only the in-frame ones, with some missing. The sample records nearly 2 million clones, about 94% being singletons. Source material: naive CD8+ T cells sorted from blood. The source of these receptors is a man aged 18-30 years in good health.

This clone turned up a few times. The same CDR3 can be traced to other DNA sequences in this sample. This chain connects TRBV6-5 to TRBJ2-1; D unresolved. V was trimmed by 0 bases and J by 6 bases, leaving 6 bases between them. The CDR3 has 13 residues. Germline CDR1 MNHEY, CDR2 SVGAGI. Here the CDR3 DNA reads TGTGCCAGCAGTTACTCAGGGATCAATGAGCAGTTCTTC. Translated, it gives CASSYSGINEQFF.

The chain recombines TRBV28 with TRBJ1-2, with 8 bases that match TRBD1. This CDR3 spans 13 amino acids. J was trimmed by 8 bases and V by 5 bases; bases with no gene match: 7. The germline V gene has CDR1 MDHEN and CDR2 SYDVKM. The CDR3 is CASSPRDRSGYTF. Written as DNA, the CDR3 is TGTGCCAGCAGTCCCCGGGACAGGTCGGGCTACACCTTC.

This chain uses TRBV4-1 with TRBJ2-3, with D unresolved. The CDR3 covers 15 residues. The V gene lost 4 bases and the J gene lost 4 bases, with 15 bases spanning the gap. Germline V gives CDR1 MGHRA, CDR2 YSYEKL. CDR3 in DNA: TGCGCCAGCAGCCTACTGGTGAGTGGGGCAGATACGCAGTATTTT. Translating it yields CASSLLVSGADTQYF.

The chain couples TRBV9 to TRBJ2-1; 12 positions match TRBD2. This CDR3 has 16 amino acids. Germline CDR1 is SGDLS and CDR2 is YYNGEE. V was pared by 3 bases and J by 4 bases, with 5 bases of the junction left unmatched. CDR3 coding DNA: TGTGCCAGCAGCGGCTTGACTAGCGGGAGATACAATGAGCAGTTCTTC. This sequence encodes CASSGLTSGRYNEQFF.

A remark on this clone: At the DNA level, this CDR3 is encoded by other sequences in the same sample as well. The CDR3 region has the DNA TGTGCCAGCAGCCCAACGTCTGGTCTGAACTACGAGCAGTACTTC. Translating it yields CASSPTSGLNYEQYF. The chain has TRBV9 and TRBJ2-7, with D hard to call. Germline V gene lookup returns CDR1 SGDLS and CDR2 YYNGEE. The CDR3 is 15 amino acids. With 4 bases removed from V and 3 bases from J, the gap between germline ends came to 17 bases.

The J gene is TRBJ2-3, the V gene TRBV11-2, with TRBD1 as a possible D gene (6 bases). CDR1 and CDR2 (germline): SGHAT, FQNNGV. Trimming pared 5 bases from V and 1 base from J, leaving 10 bases between. This CDR3 comprises 14 residues. The CDR3 nucleotides are TGTGCCAGCAGCGCCCCAGGGGGCACAGATACGCAGTATTTT. Translation: CASSAPGGTDTQYF.

This clone has a single count. The chain has TRBV6-1 and TRBJ2-2; D tentatively reads TRBD1 or TRBD2 (6 bases each). With 4 bases removed from V and 6 bases from J, the gap between germline ends came to 12 bases. The CDR3 is 14 residues long. Germline-derived CDR1 and CDR2 are MNHNS and SASEGT. The CDR3 nucleotides read TGTGCCAGCAGTGTAAGGGGGGACGCCGGGGAGCTGTTTTTT. This gives the protein CASSVRGDAGELFF.

The chain joins TRBV7-2 to TRBJ2-7, with 9 bases that match TRBD1. Trimming took 5 bases from V and 0 from J; bases not matched to a gene: 17. The germline gives CDR1 SGHTA, CDR2 FQGNSA. The CDR3 is made up of 19 amino acids. CDR3 DNA: TGTGCCAGCAGCGCTATTAAGGGCTACCGGGACAGGGTCTCCTACGAGCAGTACTTC. Its translation: CASSAIKGYRDRVSYEQYF.

This chain links TRBV10-3 with TRBJ1-1; D is undetermined. The CDR3 length is 14 residues. Per germline, CDR1 ENHRY and CDR2 SYGVKD. Trimming removed 3 bases from V and 1 base from J, with 9 bases in between. DNA for the CDR3: TGTGCCATCAGTGATGTGGTGGGGAACACTGAAGCTTTCTTT. Translating it yields CAISDVVGNTEAFF.

The rearrangement joins TRBV6-6 to TRBJ1-5; D is possibly TRBD1 (5 bases). This CDR3 spans 15 amino acids. V lost 8 bases and J 2 bases, leaving 16 bases between the germline ends. Per germline, CDR1 MNHNY and CDR2 SVGAGI (reference sequence). The CDR3 DNA reads as TGTGCCAGCGAGAGGGGCGGATTTGGCAATCAGCCCCAGCATTTT. Protein product: CASERGGFGNQPQHF.

The chain is built from TRBV2 and TRBJ2-1, with 9 bases aligning to TRBD2. Germline assignment: CDR1 SNHLY and CDR2 FYNNEI. The junction had 4 bases not matched to a gene; V was cut back by 7 bases and J by 3 bases. CDR3 length equals 14 residues. This chain's CDR3 is CASKGGGDYNEQFF. In DNA, the CDR3 is TGTGCCAGCAAAGGCGGGGGGGACTACAATGAGCAGTTCTTC.

The J gene is TRBJ2-3, the V gene TRBV11-1; D is undetermined. Germline lookup yields CDR1 SGHAT and CDR2 FQDESV (reference sequence). The ends were cut back, 0 bases at V and 10 bases at J, with 8 bases in the middle. This CDR3 spans 12 amino acids. The DNA for the CDR3 is TGTGCCAGCAGCTTAGCAGGGCTCCCGCAGTATTTT. Encoded protein: CASSLAGLPQYF.

This clone has only a few counts. This chain uses TRBV7-9 with TRBJ2-7, with D uncertain. Per the germline V gene, CDR1 is SEHNR and CDR2 is FQNEAQ (reference sequence). V was pared by 2 bases and J by 6 bases, with 11 bases between. The CDR3 extends over 13 amino acids. CDR3 amino acids: CASSLSTSGEQYF. CDR3 in DNA: TGTGCCAGCAGCTTATCTACGTCGGGCGAGCAGTACTTC.

The rearrangement joins TRBV10-2 to TRBJ2-2, with a tentative D call TRBD1 (8 bases). The germline CDR1 and CDR2 sequences are WSHSY and SAAADI. The CDR3 has 15 residues. V lost 6 bases and J lost 6, with 17 bases in between. The CDR3 region has the DNA TGCGCCAGCAGGACAGGGGAGGGGGTCCCCGGGGAGCTGTTTTTT. It translates to CASRTGEGVPGELFF.

The genes are TRBV7-9 and TRBJ2-1; TRBD1 matches at 9 bases. Germline V CDR1 and CDR2: SEHNR, FQNEAQ (reference sequence). The CDR3 runs 17 residues. V gave up 4 bases and J gave up 9 bases; unmatched junction bases: 16. This CDR3 reads CASSSWEQGASKSEQFF. The CDR3 nucleotides read TGTGCCAGCAGCTCCTGGGAACAGGGGGCCAGTAAGAGTGAGCAGTTCTTC.

This clone was detected once. DNA of the CDR3: TGCGCCAGCAGCCTCGGTGGGGGCACAGATACGCAGTATTTT. It codes for CASSLGGGTDTQYF. The chain combines TRBV4-3 with TRBJ2-3; no firm D call. Germline assignment: CDR1 LGHNA and CDR2 YSLEER. V lost 4 bases, J lost 1 base, and 9 bases lay in between. The CDR3 sequence is 14 residues long.

This chain links TRBV5-6 with TRBJ1-5; maybe TRBD1 (6 bases). There are 15 residues in the CDR3. V gave up 1 base and J gave up 2 bases, with 10 bases separating them. Germline V gene lookup returns CDR1 SGHDT and CDR2 YYEEEE. The DNA for the CDR3 is TGTGCCAGCAGCTTGACAGGGTACGGCAATCAGCCCCAGCATTTT. It is translated as CASSLTGYGNQPQHF.

With respect to this clone: The same CDR3 is also encoded by other DNA sequences in this sample. The genes are TRBV6-5 and TRBJ2-1; 10 nucleotides align to TRBD1. This CDR3 is 13 amino acids long. The ends lost 2 bases at V and 8 bases at J; junction bases unmatched: 0. Germline CDR1 reads MNHEY; CDR2 reads SVGAGI. In DNA, the CDR3 is TGTGCCAGCAGTTACGGACAGGGGGATGAGCAGTTCTTC. This encodes CASSYGQGDEQFF.

The chain links TRBV27 to TRBJ2-1; D call uncertain. Deletions cut 5 bases from V and 0 bases from J, with 14 bases between. Germline V lookup: CDR1 MNHEY, CDR2 SMNVEV (reference sequence). The CDR3 runs to 16 residues. CDR3 region: CASSPEVPSSYNEQFF. The CDR3 DNA reads as TGTGCCAGCAGTCCTGAAGTCCCGAGCTCCTACAATGAGCAGTTCTTC.

J is TRBJ1-6 and V is TRBV5-4, with a weak D call TRBD1 (5 bases). V was shortened by 0 bases and J by 6 bases, with 13 bases between the two germline ends. Per germline, CDR1 SGHNT and CDR2 YYREEE (reference sequence). The CDR3 extends over 16 amino acids. CDR3 DNA sequence: TGTGCCAGCAGCTTGGATGCAGGGCCGCCTAATTCACCCCTCCACTTT. It codes for CASSLDAGPPNSPLHF.

This clone has a handful of counts. The chain links TRBV30 to TRBJ1-1; unclear D gene. V gave up 6 bases and J gave up 0 bases, with 5 bases separating them. This CDR3 is 11 amino acids long. Germline assignment: CDR1 GTSNPN and CDR2 SVGIG (reference sequence). Here the CDR3 DNA reads TGTGCCTGTAGGTTGAACACTGAAGCTTTCTTT. This sequence encodes CACRLNTEAFF.